This T cell receptor beta chain was found in a study of T cells in Graves' hyperthyroidism and ophthalmopathy (dated by TCRdb to about 2019). Context from the whole study: To identify TCR V-J signatures that set the groups apart, the researchers used a discovery cohort of more than 95 patients, made up of around 40 with Graves' ophthalmopathy and some 58 with stable Graves' hyperthyroidism. The study also compared thyroid tissue and blood T-cell repertoires from several Graves' hyperthyroidism patients. For training and testing, the 100 or so patients in the discovery cohort were randomly divided in a 7:3 ratio. According to the paper, TCR Vbeta CDR3 sequencing was carried out on some 140 peripheral blood samples, which came from fewer than 50 ophthalmopathy, under 80 hyperthyroidism and some 17 progressor patients. Prospective prediction of ophthalmopathy was tested in an independent validation cohort of 18 hyperthyroidism patients and 17 patients who later progressed to ophthalmopathy. After blood sampling, hyperthyroidism patients were treated with methimazole at a starting dose of 30 mg daily, and ophthalmopathy patients were treated with high-dose intravenous methylprednisolone.

Trimming removed 6 bases from V and 8 bases from J, leaving 16 bases between the germline ends. The CDR3, cysteine through phenylalanine, is 13 amino acids long. Left in the record is the CDR3 DNA by itself, 39 bases read in frame from the first base. The germline V gene encodes CDR1 SEHNR and CDR2 FQNEAQ (reference sequence). TCR beta CDR3 regions were amplified from RNA transcripts. For the first round of RT-PCR on the TCR CDR3, the HTBI primer set was used together with the Qiagen OneStep RT-PCR kit. A second multiplex PCR round built the libraries, followed by size selection and purification. Libraries were sequenced paired-end with 100 bp reads on an Illumina HiSeq2000. In the paper's pipeline: Raw data were processed with SOAPnuke, discarding reads with adapters, uncalled bases, mean Phred below 15, or no exact constant-primer or identifier match. COPE v1.2.5 was used to merge the high-quality paired reads, and each unique nucleotide sequence was defined as a clonotype. Clonotypes were aligned to IMGT TRBV, TRBD and TRBJ reference segments using MiTCR v1.1. Analysis was restricted to V-J combinations with a frequency above 0.0001, which covered approximately 99% of repertoires. A TCS score was defined as the ratio between F50 (clonal expansion) and ExV (chaos), using BLOSUM62-based TCRdist between CDR3 peptides within each V-J. Welch's t-statistics and random forest reduced 500 to 650 V-J features to around 14, which were used in a naive Bayes classifier (R e1071). Thyroid-blood repertoire similarity was quantified with the Morisita-Horn index. Clones were called with MiXCR by TCRdb after fastp trimmed the public reads at Q25, and only in-frame beta chains were retained. Every CDR3 protein is listed once, alongside the most common genes and DNA of its rows. What appears here as the V and J calls and clone size reflects TCRdb's work, not the paper's. The sample includes 500,000 to 800,000 distinct CDR3 sequences, with roughly 45% observed a single time. Of the sample, less than 9.5% falls within the top ten clones.

Results the study describes overall, beyond this receptor: In cross-validation, a model built on a 13 V-J signature told ophthalmopathy apart from stable hyperthyroidism with 87.88% sensitivity and around 81% specificity, and in testing the same model reached 80%/75%. Blood samples also contained most of the expanded thyroid clonotypes (frequency above 0.001), which suggests that blood repertoires may reflect thyroid immune responses. In validation, progression to ophthalmopathy was predicted by the model with around 71% sensitivity and around 75% specificity, a median of 6.5 months before onset. Sample size was not statistically predetermined, and investigators were not blinded to group allocation.

Of note for this clonotype: Its antigen remains undetermined. Base qualities are not recorded, but no much larger clone differs from it by a single base.

The study excluded patients with uncontrolled infections, other autoimmune diseases, pregnancy or lactation. Clinical symptoms, serum thyroxine and TRAb, thyroid ultrasound, and orbital computed tomography formed the basis for the diagnoses. Total RNA was extracted using Trizol reagent, and RNA quality was assessed on an Agilent 2100 Bioanalyzer. This TCR was recovered from an adult man with Graves' disease, either hyperthyroidism or ophthalmopathy (not recorded which). The V and J segments used are TRBV7-9 and TRBJ1-1; TRBD1 is perhaps the D gene, given 6 matching bases. Sequencing was done on a sample of peripheral blood or thyroid tissue (not recorded which). The CDR3: CASSVDRTHEAFF. The DNA sequence is given as TGTGCCAGCAGTGTAGACAGGACCCACGAAGCTTTCTTT.